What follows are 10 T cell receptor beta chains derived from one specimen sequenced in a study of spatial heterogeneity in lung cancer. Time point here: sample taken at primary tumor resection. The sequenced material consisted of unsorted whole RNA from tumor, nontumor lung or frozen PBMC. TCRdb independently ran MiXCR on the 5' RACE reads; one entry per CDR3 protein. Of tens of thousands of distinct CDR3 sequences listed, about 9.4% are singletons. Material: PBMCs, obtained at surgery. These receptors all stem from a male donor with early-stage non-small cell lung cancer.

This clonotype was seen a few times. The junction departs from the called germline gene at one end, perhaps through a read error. CDR3 DNA sequence: TGCAGCGCTGAAGGGCAAGCAGATACGCAGTATTTT. Translated, it gives CSAEGQADTQYF. The chain uses TRBV29-1 and TRBJ2-3; D not certain. There are 12 residues in the CDR3. The germline V gene encodes CDR1 SQVTM and CDR2 ANQGSEA.

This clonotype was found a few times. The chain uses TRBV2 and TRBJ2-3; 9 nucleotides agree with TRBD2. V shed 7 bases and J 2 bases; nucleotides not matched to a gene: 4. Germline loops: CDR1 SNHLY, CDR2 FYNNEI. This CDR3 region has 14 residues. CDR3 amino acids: CASNRLAVTDTQYF. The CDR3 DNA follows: TGTGCCAGCAACCGACTAGCGGTCACAGATACGCAGTATTTT.

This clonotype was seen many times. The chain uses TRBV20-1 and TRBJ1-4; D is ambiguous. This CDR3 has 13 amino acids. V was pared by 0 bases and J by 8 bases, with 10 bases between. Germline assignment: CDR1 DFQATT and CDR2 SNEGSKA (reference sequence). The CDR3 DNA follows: TGCAGTGCTAGAGATTCGGCAGGAGAAAAACTGTTTTTT. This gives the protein CSARDSAGEKLFF.

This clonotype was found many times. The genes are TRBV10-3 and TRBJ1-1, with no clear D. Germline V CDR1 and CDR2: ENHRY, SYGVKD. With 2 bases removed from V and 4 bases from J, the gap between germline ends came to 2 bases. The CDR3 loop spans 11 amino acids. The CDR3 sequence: CAISEGTEAFF. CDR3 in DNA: TGTGCCATCAGTGAGGGCACTGAAGCTTTCTTT.

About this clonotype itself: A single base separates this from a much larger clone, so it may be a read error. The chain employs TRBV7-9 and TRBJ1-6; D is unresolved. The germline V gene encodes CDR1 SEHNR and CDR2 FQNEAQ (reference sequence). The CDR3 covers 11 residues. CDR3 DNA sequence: TGTGTCAGCAGCGAAAATTCACCCCTCCACTTT. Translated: CVSSENSPLHF.

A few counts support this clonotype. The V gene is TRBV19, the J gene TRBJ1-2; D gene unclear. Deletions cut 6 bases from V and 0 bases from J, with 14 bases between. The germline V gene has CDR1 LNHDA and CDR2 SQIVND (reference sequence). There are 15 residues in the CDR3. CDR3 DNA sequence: TGTGCCAGTAGCATCAGTGGCCGATCTAACTATGGCTACACCTTC. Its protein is CASSISGRSNYGYTF. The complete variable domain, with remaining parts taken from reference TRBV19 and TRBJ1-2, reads DGGITQSPKYLFRKEGQNVTLSCEQNLNHDAMYWYRQDPGQGLRLIYYSQIVNDFQKGDIAEGYSVSREKKESFPLTVTSAQKNPTAFYLCASSISGRSNYGYTFGSGTRLTVV.

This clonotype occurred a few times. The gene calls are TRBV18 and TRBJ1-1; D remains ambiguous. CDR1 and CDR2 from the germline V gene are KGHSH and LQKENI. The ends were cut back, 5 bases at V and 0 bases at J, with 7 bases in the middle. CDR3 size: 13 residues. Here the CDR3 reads CASSGIVNTEAFF. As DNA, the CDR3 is TGTGCCAGCTCAGGGATTGTGAACACTGAAGCTTTCTTT.

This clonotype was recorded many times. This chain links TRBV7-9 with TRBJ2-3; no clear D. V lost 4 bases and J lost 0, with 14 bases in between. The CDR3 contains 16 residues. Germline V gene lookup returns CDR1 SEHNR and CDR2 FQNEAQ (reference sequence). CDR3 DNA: TGTGCCAGCAGCTCCGAGGTGAGGCGGAGCACAGATACGCAGTATTTT. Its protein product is CASSSEVRRSTDTQYF. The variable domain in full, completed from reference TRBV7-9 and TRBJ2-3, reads DTGVSQNPRHKITKRGQNVTFRCDPISEHNRLYWYRQTLGQGPEFLTYFQNEAQLEKSRLLSDRFSAERPKGSFSTLEIQRTEQGDSAMYLCASSSEVRRSTDTQYFGPGTRLTVL.

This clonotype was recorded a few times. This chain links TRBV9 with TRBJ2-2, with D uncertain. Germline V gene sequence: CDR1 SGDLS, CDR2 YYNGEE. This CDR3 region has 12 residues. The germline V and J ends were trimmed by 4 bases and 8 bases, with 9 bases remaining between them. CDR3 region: CASSPPAGELFF. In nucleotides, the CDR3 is TGTGCCAGCAGCCCCCCCGCTGGGGAGCTGTTTTTT.

The CDR3 region has the DNA TGTGCCAGCAGCGTAGAGGGGGACAGTTACCACGAGCAGTACTTC. Translation gives CASSVEGDSYHEQYF. The rearrangement uses TRBV9 and TRBJ2-7, with TRBD1 matching over 7 bases. The germline gives CDR1 SGDLS, CDR2 YYNGEE. This CDR3 is built from 15 residues. Trimming at V came to 0 bases and at J to 5 bases, leaving 8 bases not matched to a gene.